The source of this T cell receptor beta chain is a study of tumor-infiltrating lymphocytes in primary liver carcinoma. Study-wide points: Only about 7-24% of top clones were detected in each of the five tumor regions.

The germline gives CDR1 MNHNY, CDR2 SVGAGI (reference sequence). The CDR3 extends over 15 amino acids. From unsorted bulk tissue weighing roughly 17-31 mg, DNA and RNA were co-extracted. Every one of the tumor samples had a viable tumor cell content above 80%. A constant-region primer served to make TCR beta cDNA from roughly 500 ng total RNA. ARM-PCR, slightly modified, supplied the TCR beta libraries through three nested multiplex PCR rounds. The first two PCR rounds used TRBV1-TRBV30 primers with a Cbeta primer, nine to ten cycles each. TCRdb re-analysed the multiplex PCR reads in MiXCR, keeping a single row per CDR3 protein. Of under 130,000 distinct CDR3 sequences listed, about four fifths were seen once; the top ten hold approximately 20%. With respect to this clonotype: Its antigen is still unknown. One junction end does not reproduce the germline sequence, and a read error may be involved.

The chain is built from TRBV6-6 and TRBJ1-1, with 9 bases aligning to TRBD1. The clonotype originates from a man aged 40-50 years with primary liver carcinoma and hepatitis B virus infection. Specimen: liver tumor tissue from sampling region 3. Subset here: tumor region T3, left-lateral pole. This CDR3 is CASRKQGAVDTEAFF. The CDR3 bases are TGTGCTAGCAGGAAACAGGGGGCCGTAGACACCGAAGCTTTCTTT.